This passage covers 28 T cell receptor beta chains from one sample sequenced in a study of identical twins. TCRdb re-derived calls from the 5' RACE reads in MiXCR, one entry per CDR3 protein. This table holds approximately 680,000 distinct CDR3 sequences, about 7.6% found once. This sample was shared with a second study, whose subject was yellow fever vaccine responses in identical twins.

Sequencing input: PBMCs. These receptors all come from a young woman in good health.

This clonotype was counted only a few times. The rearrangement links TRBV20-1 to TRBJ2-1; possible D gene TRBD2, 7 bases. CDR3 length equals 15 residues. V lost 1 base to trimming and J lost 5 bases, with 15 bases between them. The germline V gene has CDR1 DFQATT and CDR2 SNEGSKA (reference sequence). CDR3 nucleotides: TGCAGTGCTAGAGTGGGTGGGGGGGCCCACAATGAGCAGTTCTTC. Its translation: CSARVGGGAHNEQFF.

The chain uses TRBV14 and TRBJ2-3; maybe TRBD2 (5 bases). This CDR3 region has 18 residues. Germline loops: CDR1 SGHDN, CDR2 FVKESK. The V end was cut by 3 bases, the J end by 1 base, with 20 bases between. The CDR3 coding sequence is TGTGCCAGCAGCCACATCGGGGAGAGGTGGCTTGGCACAGATACGCAGTATTTT. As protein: CASSHIGERWLGTDTQYF.

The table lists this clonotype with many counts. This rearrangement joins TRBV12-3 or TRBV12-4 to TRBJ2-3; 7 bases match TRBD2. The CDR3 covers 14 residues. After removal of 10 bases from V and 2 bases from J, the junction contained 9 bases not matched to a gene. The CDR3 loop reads CATLGREITDTQYF. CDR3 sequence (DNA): TGTGCCACCTTGGGGAGGGAGATCACAGATACGCAGTATTTT.

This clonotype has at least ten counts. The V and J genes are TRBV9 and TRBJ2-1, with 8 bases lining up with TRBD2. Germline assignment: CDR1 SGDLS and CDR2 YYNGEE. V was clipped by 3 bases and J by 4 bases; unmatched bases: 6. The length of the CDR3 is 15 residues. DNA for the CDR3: TGTGCCAGCAGCGCAAGCGGGAGTCGGTACAATGAGCAGTTCTTC. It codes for CASSASGSRYNEQFF.

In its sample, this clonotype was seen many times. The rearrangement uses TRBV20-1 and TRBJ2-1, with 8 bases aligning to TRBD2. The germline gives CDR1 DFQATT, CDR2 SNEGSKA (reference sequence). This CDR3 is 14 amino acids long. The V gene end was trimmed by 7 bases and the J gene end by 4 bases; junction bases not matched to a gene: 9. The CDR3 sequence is CSGNPGLDYNEQFF. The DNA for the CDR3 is TGCAGTGGTAACCCGGGACTAGATTACAATGAGCAGTTCTTC.

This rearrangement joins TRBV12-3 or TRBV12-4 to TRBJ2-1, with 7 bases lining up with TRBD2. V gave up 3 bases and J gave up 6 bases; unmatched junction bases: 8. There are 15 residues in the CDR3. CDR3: CASSFDGAGRNEQFF. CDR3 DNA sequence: TGTGCCAGCAGTTTTGATGGAGCGGGGCGCAATGAGCAGTTCTTC.

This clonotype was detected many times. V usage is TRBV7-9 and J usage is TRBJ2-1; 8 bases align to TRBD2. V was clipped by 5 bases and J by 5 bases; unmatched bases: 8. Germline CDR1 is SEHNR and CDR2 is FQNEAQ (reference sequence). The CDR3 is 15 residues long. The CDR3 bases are TGTGCCAGCAGCCCCGGGAGGGGGGGCCACAATGAGCAGTTCTTC. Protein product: CASSPGRGGHNEQFF.

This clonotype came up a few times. The CDR3 region is CSVEWTPYEQYF. As DNA, the CDR3 is TGCAGCGTTGAGTGGACTCCCTACGAGCAGTACTTC. The chain carries TRBV29-1 and TRBJ2-7, with a possible D match to TRBD2 (5 bases). The CDR3 has 12 amino acids. The germline V gene has CDR1 SQVTM and CDR2 ANQGSEA. Trimming left V 3 bases short and J 2 bases short, with 8 bases between.

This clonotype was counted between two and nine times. CDR3 bases: TGTGCCAGCAGCCAAGATCCCCTACGGGACGAGCAGTACTTC. As protein: CASSQDPLRDEQYF. This chain joins TRBV14 and TRBJ2-7, with D uncertain. The CDR3 covers 14 residues. The V end was cut by 0 bases, the J end by 5 bases, with 11 bases between. Germline CDR1 SGHDN, CDR2 FVKESK.

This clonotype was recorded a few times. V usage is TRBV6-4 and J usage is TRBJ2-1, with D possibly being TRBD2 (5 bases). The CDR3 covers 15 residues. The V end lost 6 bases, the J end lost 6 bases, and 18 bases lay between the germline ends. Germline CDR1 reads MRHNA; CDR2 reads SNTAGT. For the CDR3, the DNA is TGTGCCAGCAGCCCCGGGGTGCTAGGCGGCAATGAGCAGTTCTTC. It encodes CASSPGVLGGNEQFF.

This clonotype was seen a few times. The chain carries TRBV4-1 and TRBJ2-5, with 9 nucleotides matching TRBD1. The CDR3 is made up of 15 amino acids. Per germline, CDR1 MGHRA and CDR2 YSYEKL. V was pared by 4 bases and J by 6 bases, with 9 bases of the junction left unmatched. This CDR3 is CASSLTRDREKTQYF. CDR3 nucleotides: TGCGCCAGCAGCCTTACCCGGGACAGGGAAAAGACCCAGTACTTC.

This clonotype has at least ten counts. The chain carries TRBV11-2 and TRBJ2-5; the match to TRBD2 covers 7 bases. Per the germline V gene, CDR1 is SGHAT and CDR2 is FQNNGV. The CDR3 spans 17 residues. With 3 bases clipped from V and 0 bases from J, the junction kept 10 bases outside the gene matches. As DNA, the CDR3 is TGTGCCAGCAGCTTGGAAGCGGGGCCTACGTACCAAGAGACCCAGTACTTC. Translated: CASSLEAGPTYQETQYF.

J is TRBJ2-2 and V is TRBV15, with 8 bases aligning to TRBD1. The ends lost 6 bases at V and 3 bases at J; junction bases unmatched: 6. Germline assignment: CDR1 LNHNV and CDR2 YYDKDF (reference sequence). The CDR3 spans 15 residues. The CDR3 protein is CATSLDRVHTGELFF. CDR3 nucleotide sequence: TGTGCCACCAGTTTGGACAGGGTCCACACCGGGGAGCTGTTTTTT.

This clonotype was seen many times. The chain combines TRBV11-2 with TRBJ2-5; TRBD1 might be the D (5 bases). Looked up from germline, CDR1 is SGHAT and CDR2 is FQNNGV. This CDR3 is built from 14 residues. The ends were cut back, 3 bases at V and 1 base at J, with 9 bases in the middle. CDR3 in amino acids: CASSFQGLQETQYF. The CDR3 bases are TGTGCCAGCAGCTTTCAGGGCCTCCAAGAGACCCAGTACTTC.

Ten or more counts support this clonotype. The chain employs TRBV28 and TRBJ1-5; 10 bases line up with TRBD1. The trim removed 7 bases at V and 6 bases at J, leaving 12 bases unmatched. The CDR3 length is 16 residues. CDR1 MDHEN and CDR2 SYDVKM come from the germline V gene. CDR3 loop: CASILTGTGASQPQHF. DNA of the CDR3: TGTGCCAGCATCCTAACCGGGACAGGGGCGAGTCAGCCCCAGCATTTT.

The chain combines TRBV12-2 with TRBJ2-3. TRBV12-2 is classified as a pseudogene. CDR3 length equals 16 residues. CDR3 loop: CASRLARRTSTDTQYF. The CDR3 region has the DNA TGTGCAAGTCGCTTAGCGAGGCGGACTAGCACAGATACGCAGTATTTT.

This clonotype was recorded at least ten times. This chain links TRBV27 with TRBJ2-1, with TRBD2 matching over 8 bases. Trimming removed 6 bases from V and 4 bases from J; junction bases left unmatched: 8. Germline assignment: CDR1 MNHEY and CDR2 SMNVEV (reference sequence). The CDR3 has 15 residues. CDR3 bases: TGTGCCAGCAGCCCCGGACTAGCCATATACAATGAGCAGTTCTTC. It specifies CASSPGLAIYNEQFF.

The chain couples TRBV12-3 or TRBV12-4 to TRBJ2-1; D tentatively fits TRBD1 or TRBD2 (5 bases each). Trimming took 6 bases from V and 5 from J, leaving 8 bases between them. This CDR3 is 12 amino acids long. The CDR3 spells CASRGDDNEQFF. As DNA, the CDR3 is TGTGCCAGCAGGGGGGACGACAATGAGCAGTTCTTC.

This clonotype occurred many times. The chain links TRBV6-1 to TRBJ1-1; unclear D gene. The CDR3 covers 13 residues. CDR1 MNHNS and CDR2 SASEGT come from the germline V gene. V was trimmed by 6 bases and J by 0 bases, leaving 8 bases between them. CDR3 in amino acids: CASSGVMNTEAFF. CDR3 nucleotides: TGTGCCAGCAGCGGGGTCATGAACACTGAAGCTTTCTTT.

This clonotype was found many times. CDR3 sequence: CATSDFDQKSSYNEQFF. The CDR3 DNA reads as TGTGCCACCAGTGATTTTGACCAAAAGAGCTCCTACAATGAGCAGTTCTTC. The chain has TRBV24-1 and TRBJ2-1; D ambiguous. The V and J ends lost 1 base and 0 bases respectively, with 12 bases between them. Germline loops: CDR1 KGHDR, CDR2 SFDVKD. This CDR3 comprises 17 residues.

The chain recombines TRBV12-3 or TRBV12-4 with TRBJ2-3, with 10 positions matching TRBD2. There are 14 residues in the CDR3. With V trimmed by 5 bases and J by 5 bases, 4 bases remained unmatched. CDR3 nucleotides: TGTGCCAGCAGTGACGGGACTAGCGTAGATACGCAGTATTTT. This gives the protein CASSDGTSVDTQYF.

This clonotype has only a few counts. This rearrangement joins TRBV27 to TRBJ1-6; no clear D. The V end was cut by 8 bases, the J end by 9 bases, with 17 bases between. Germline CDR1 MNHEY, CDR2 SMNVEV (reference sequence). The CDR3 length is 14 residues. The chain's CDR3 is CASSVGPVSSPLHF. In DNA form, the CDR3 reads TGTGCCAGCTCGGTGGGCCCCGTATCTTCACCCCTCCACTTT.

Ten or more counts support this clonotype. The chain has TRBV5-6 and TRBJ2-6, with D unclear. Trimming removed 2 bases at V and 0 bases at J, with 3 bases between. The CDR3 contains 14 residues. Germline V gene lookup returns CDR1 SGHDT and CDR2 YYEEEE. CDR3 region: CASSFGSGANVLTF. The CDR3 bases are TGTGCCAGCAGCTTTGGCTCTGGGGCCAACGTCCTGACTTTC.

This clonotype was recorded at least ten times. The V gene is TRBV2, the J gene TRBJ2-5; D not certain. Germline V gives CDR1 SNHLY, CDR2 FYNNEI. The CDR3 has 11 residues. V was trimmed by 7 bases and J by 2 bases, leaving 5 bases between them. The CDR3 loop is CASMLQETQYF. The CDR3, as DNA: TGTGCCAGCATGCTGCAAGAGACCCAGTACTTC. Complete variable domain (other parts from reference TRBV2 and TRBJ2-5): EPEVTQTPSHQVTQMGQEVILRCVPISNHLYFYWYRQILGQKVEFLVSFYNNEISEKSEIFDDQFSVERPDGSNFTLKIRSTKLEDSAMYFCASMLQETQYFGPGTRLLVL.

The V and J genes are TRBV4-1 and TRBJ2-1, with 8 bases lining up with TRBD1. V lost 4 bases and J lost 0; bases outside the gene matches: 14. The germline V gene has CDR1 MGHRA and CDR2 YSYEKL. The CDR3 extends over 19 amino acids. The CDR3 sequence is CASSPQGAPQGVSYNEQFF. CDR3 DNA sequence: TGCGCCAGCAGCCCCCAGGGGGCCCCCCAGGGGGTCTCCTACAATGAGCAGTTCTTC.

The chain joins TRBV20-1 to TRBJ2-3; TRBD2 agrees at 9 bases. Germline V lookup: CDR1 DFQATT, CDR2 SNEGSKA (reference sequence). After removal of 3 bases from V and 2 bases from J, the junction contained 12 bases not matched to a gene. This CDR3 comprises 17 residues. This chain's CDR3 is CSARAASGESYTDTQYF. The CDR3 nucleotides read TGCAGTGCTAGGGCCGCTAGCGGGGAAAGCTACACAGATACGCAGTATTTT.

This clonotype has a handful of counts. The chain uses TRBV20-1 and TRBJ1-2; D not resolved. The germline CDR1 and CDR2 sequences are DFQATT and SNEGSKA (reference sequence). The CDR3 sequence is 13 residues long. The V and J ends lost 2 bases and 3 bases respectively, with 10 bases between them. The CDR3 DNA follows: TGCAGTGCTAGATTATTGGACCACTATGGCTACACCTTC. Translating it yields CSARLLDHYGYTF.

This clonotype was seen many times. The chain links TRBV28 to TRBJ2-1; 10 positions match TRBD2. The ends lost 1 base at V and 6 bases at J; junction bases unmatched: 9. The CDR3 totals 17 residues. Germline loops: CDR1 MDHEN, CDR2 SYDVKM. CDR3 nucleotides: TGTGCCAGCAGTTTATTAGAGACTAGCGGGTTAGTCAATGAGCAGTTCTTC. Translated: CASSLLETSGLVNEQFF.